The next 20 T cell receptor beta chains were all read from a single sample in a study of blood T cell repertoires in COVID-19. Data came from immunoSEQ multiplex PCR; TCRdb stores just in-frame clones and leaves some out. The table lists approximately 140,000 clones, roughly four fifths of them singletons. Sequenced input: peripheral blood. The source is a woman aged 80 or older in a cohort sampled during active or convalescent COVID-19.

The V call is TRBV7-2, the J call TRBJ1-6; the D is unclear. The germline V gene has CDR1 SGHTA and CDR2 FQGNSA. The CDR3 consists of 15 residues. Deletions cut 1 base from V and 4 bases from J, with 8 bases between. The CDR3 DNA reads TGTGCCAGCAGCTTAGTACAGTCTTATAATTCACCCCTCCACTTT. It translates to CASSLVQSYNSPLHF.

The rearrangement joins TRBV2 to TRBJ2-7; 8 nucleotides match TRBD1. CDR3 length: 14 amino acids. Germline CDR1 SNHLY, CDR2 FYNNEI. V shed 6 bases, J shed 7 bases, and the junction held 11 bases outside the gene matches. Here the CDR3 reads CASRATSTGEEQYF. The CDR3 DNA follows: TGTGCCAGCAGGGCGACGTCGACAGGGGAAGAGCAGTACTTC.

The V gene is TRBV6-4, the J gene TRBJ1-1; no reliable D call. Between the trimmed V and J ends, which lost 3 bases and 0 bases, there was a span of 5 bases. The germline CDR1 and CDR2 sequences are MRHNA and SNTAGT. The CDR3 totals 13 residues. CDR3 nucleotides: TGTGCCAGCAGTGAACTGTTGAACACTGAAGCTTTCTTT. It is translated as CASSELLNTEAFF.

This chain connects TRBV4-1 to TRBJ1-2; 7 nucleotides agree with TRBD1. Per germline, CDR1 MGHRA and CDR2 YSYEKL. This CDR3 is 17 amino acids long. V gave up 2 bases and J gave up 0 bases; unmatched junction bases: 9. The CDR3 loop reads CASSQPGQSRTNYGYTF. CDR3 in DNA: TGCGCCAGCAGCCAACCGGGACAGTCGAGAACTAACTATGGCTACACCTTC.

The chain has TRBV18 and TRBJ2-5; 9 nucleotides match TRBD1. This CDR3 has 15 amino acids. The ends lost 4 bases at V and 4 bases at J; junction bases unmatched: 7. Looked up from germline, CDR1 is KGHSH and CDR2 is LQKENI. CDR3 nucleotide sequence: TGTGCCAGCTCACACGGACAGGGGACTTCAGAGACCCAGTACTTC. Its translation: CASSHGQGTSETQYF.

The gene calls are TRBV5-4 and TRBJ2-7; 7 nucleotides line up with TRBD1. V lost 2 bases, J lost 6 bases, and 5 bases stayed unmatched. CDR1 is SGHNT, CDR2 YYREEE, per germline (reference sequence). The CDR3 sequence is 13 residues long. The CDR3 here is CASSFDRAGEQYF. CDR3 sequence (DNA): TGTGCCAGCAGCTTCGACAGGGCCGGCGAGCAGTACTTC.

The chain uses TRBV27 and TRBJ2-5, with a tentative D call TRBD1 (6 bases). The length of the CDR3 is 14 residues. Germline values: CDR1 MNHEY, CDR2 SMNVEV (reference sequence). V dropped 4 bases and J dropped 4 bases, with 13 bases sitting between them. CDR3 bases: TGTGCCAGCAGTTCACAGGGAGAGCGAGAGACCCAGTACTTC. Translating it yields CASSSQGERETQYF.

In the case of this clone: This sample also contains other DNA sequences that code for the same CDR3. This rearrangement joins TRBV5-1 to TRBJ2-3; 14 bases align to TRBD2. CDR1 is SGHRS and CDR2 is YFSETQ in the germline V gene. With V trimmed by 2 bases and J by 6 bases, 14 bases remained unmatched. The CDR3 has 19 amino acids. The CDR3 bases are TGCGCCAGCAGCTTACTCCCGTGGACTAGCGGGGGGACCCCGGATACGCAGTATTTT. Translation: CASSLLPWTSGGTPDTQYF.

The chain employs TRBV6-5 and TRBJ2-3, with 9 nucleotides matching TRBD1. Trimming took 3 bases from V and 14 from J; bases not matched to a gene: 9. The CDR3 has 13 residues. CDR1 and CDR2 from the germline V gene are MNHEY and SVGAGI. DNA of the CDR3: TGTGCCAGCAGTTATGACCCGACAGGGGGGCTGTATTTT. Translating it yields CASSYDPTGGLYF.

The chain recombines TRBV6-6 with TRBJ1-4; D perhaps matches TRBD1 (5 bases). The CDR3 covers 11 residues. V was cut by 7 bases and J by 13 bases, with 13 bases left in between. CDR1 is MNHNY, CDR2 SVGAGI, per germline (reference sequence). CDR3 sequence (DNA): TGTGCCAGCACCCCGGGGGTGGGACTGTTTTTT. It encodes CASTPGVGLFF.

This clone was observed a few times. The chain links TRBV6-2 or TRBV6-3 to TRBJ2-1; the match to TRBD2 covers 11 bases. Germline CDR1 and CDR2: MNHEY and SVGEGT. Trimming at V came to 4 bases and at J to 3 bases, leaving 5 bases not matched to a gene. The length of the CDR3 is 16 residues. The CDR3 nucleotides read TGTGCCAGCAGTTTTCTTCTAGCGGGGGGCTACAATGAGCAGTTCTTC. Translation: CASSFLLAGGYNEQFF.

This clone is classed as medium-sized (0.01 to 0.1%). V usage is TRBV6-5 and J usage is TRBJ2-5, with D tentatively TRBD1 (6 bases). Looked up from germline, CDR1 is MNHEY and CDR2 is SVGAGI. The CDR3 contains 16 residues. With 2 bases removed from V and 0 bases from J, the gap between germline ends came to 13 bases. CDR3 region: CASSYGGGTYQETQYF. The CDR3 nucleotides are TGTGCCAGCAGTTACGGTGGGGGCACGTACCAAGAGACCCAGTACTTC.

This rearrangement joins TRBV28 to TRBJ1-3, with unresolved D. The CDR3 contains 14 residues. The V gene's germline CDR1 is MDHEN and CDR2 SYDVKM. V lost 2 bases and J lost 0, with 5 bases in between. CDR3 DNA: TGTGCCAGCAGTTTACTTCGCTCTGGAAACACCATATATTTT. Its protein is CASSLLRSGNTIYF.

The chain is built from TRBV4-1 and TRBJ1-1, with TRBD1 identical over 10 bases. Trimming at V came to 2 bases and at J to 6 bases, leaving 6 bases not matched to a gene. The CDR3 is 15 amino acids. Per germline, CDR1 MGHRA and CDR2 YSYEKL. CDR3 nucleotide sequence: TGCGCCAGCAGCCAACCCGGACAGGGGGTCGCTGAAGCTTTCTTT. Its translation is CASSQPGQGVAEAFF.

V gene TRBV7-6 combines with J gene TRBJ2-6, with TRBD1 identical over 10 bases. CDR3 length equals 19 residues. The V gene end was trimmed by 1 base and the J gene end by 0 bases; junction bases not matched to a gene: 6. Germline V gene data show CDR1 as SGHVS and CDR2 as FNYEAQ. The CDR3 loop reads CASSLELWTGGSGANVLTF. DNA of the CDR3: TGTGCCAGCAGCTTAGAGCTGTGGACAGGGGGCTCTGGGGCCAACGTCCTGACTTTC.

The genes are TRBV27 and TRBJ1-1; D unclear. Germline V gene lookup returns CDR1 MNHEY and CDR2 SMNVEV (reference sequence). The CDR3 totals 13 residues. V lost 1 base and J lost 3, with 6 bases in between. CDR3 residues: CASSLLQYTEAFF. The CDR3 DNA follows: TGTGCCAGCAGTTTATTACAATACACTGAAGCTTTCTTT.

This sequence joins TRBV6-5 and TRBJ1-1; tentatively, D is TRBD1 (5 bases). V lost 10 bases and J lost 5, with 17 bases in between. The length of the CDR3 is 13 residues. Germline V gene lookup returns CDR1 MNHEY and CDR2 SVGAGI. CDR3 DNA: TGTGCCACAACGGTGGGGGGTTGGACTGAAGCTTTCTTT. It yields the protein CATTVGGWTEAFF.

The rearrangement links TRBV19 to TRBJ1-6; 8 nucleotides line up with TRBD1. V shed 5 bases and J 9 bases; nucleotides not matched to a gene: 9. Germline CDR1 reads LNHDA; CDR2 reads SQIVND (reference sequence). The length of the CDR3 is 15 residues. CDR3 coding DNA: TGTGCCAGTAGTCTCCAGGGGGCTATCACTTCACCCCTCCACTTT. Amino acids: CASSLQGAITSPLHF.

The chain couples TRBV3-1 (or the pseudogene TRBV3-2) to TRBJ1-2; a possible D gene is TRBD1 (6 bases). The CDR3 consists of 13 residues. Germline CDR1 LGHDT, CDR2 YNNKEL (reference sequence). The V gene lost 4 bases and the J gene lost 8 bases, with 14 bases spanning the gap. CDR3 sequence: CASSRTGSDGYTF. As DNA, the CDR3 is TGTGCCAGCAGCCGTACAGGGTCGGACGGCTACACCTTC.

The chain employs TRBV20-1 and TRBJ2-1, with D perhaps TRBD2 (7 bases). CDR3 length: 12 amino acids. In germline, CDR1 is DFQATT, CDR2 SNEGSKA (reference sequence). V was shortened by 3 bases and J by 7 bases, with 10 bases between the two germline ends. CDR3: CSASRGANEQFF. The CDR3 nucleotides are TGCAGTGCTAGTCGGGGGGCAAATGAGCAGTTCTTC.